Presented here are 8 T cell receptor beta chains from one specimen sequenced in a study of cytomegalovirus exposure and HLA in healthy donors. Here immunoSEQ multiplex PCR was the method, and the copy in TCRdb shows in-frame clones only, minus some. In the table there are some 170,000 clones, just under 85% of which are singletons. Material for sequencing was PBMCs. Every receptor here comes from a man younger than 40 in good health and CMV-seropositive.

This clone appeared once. The CDR3 region has the DNA TGTGCCATCAGTGAAGACAGGGAGAGTAGAAACTATGGCTACACCTTC. Amino acid sequence: CAISEDRESRNYGYTF. V gene TRBV10-3 combines with J gene TRBJ1-2, with 7 bases identical to TRBD1. The germline gives CDR1 ENHRY, CDR2 SYGVKD. The CDR3 consists of 16 residues. The V and J ends lost 3 bases and 2 bases, in that order; junction bases with no gene match: 9.

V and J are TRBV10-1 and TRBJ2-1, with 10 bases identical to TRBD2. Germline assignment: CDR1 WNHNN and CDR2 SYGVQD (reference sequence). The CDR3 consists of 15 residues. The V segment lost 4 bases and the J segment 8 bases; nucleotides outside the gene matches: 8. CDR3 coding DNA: TGCGCCAGCAGTGGTCCGGGACTAGCGTTCCATGAGCAGTTCTTC. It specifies CASSGPGLAFHEQFF.

The CDR3 sequence: CASSPGQSSNQPQHF. CDR3 nucleotides: TGTGCCAGCAGCCCGGGACAAAGTAGCAATCAGCCCCAGCATTTT. V gene TRBV7-9 combines with J gene TRBJ1-5; perhaps TRBD1 as D (6 bases). The germline gives CDR1 SEHNR, CDR2 FQNEAQ (reference sequence). This CDR3 has 15 amino acids. The ends were cut back, 5 bases at V and 0 bases at J, with 11 bases in the middle.

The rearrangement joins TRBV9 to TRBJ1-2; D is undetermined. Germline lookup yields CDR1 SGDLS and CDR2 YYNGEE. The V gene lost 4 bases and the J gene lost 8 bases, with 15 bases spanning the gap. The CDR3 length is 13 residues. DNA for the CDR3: TGTGCCAGCAGCCCCGGGTATCGGTGGGGCTACACCTTC. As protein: CASSPGYRWGYTF.

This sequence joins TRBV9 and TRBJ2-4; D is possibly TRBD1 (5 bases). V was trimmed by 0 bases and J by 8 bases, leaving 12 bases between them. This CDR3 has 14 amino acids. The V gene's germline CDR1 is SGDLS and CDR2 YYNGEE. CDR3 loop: CASSVGQGTYIQYF. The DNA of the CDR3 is TGTGCCAGCAGCGTAGGGCAGGGTACATACATTCAGTACTTC.

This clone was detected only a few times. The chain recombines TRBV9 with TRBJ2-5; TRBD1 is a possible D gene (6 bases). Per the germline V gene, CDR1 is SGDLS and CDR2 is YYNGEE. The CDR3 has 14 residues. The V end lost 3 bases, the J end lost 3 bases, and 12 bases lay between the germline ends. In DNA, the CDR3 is TGTGCCAGCAGCGCGAGGGGGACGGAAGAGACCCAGTACTTC. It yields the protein CASSARGTEETQYF. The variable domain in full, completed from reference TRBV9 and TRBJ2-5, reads DSGVTQTPKHLITATGQRVTLRCSPRSGDLSVYWYQQSLDQGLQFLIQYYNGEERAKGNILERFSAQQFPDLHSELNLSSLELGDSALYFCASSARGTEETQYFGPGTRLLVL.

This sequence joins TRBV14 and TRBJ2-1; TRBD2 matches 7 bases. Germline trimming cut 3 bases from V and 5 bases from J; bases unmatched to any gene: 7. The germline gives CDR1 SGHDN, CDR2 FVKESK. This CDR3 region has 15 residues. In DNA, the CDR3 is TGTGCCAGCAGCCACGTCCCGGGACTAAACAATGAGCAGTTCTTC. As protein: CASSHVPGLNNEQFF. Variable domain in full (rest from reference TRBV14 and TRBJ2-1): EAGVTQFPSHSVIEKGQTVTLRCDPISGHDNLYWYRRVMGKEIKFLLHFVKESKQDESGMPNNRFLAERTGGTYSTLKVQPAELEDSGVYFCASSHVPGLNNEQFFGPGTRLTVL.

In DNA, the CDR3 is TGTGCCTGGAGTGTAGGGCAGGGGGCTCTCCAAGAGACCCAGTACTTC. It encodes CAWSVGQGALQETQYF. V and J are TRBV30 and TRBJ2-5; TRBD1 agrees at 8 bases. V trimming: 0 bases; J trimming: 1 base; junction bases outside the gene matches: 7. The CDR3 sequence is 16 residues long. Germline V gene lookup returns CDR1 GTSNPN and CDR2 SVGIG (reference sequence).